Listed below are T cell receptor beta chains from one sample, sequenced in a study of control samples from healthy donors and cancer patients. Profiling relied on immunoSEQ multiplex PCR, and the TCRdb table lists in-frame clones only, not all of them. The repertoire holds 95,000 to 150,000 clones, approximately 90% seen once, with 6% to 8.5% in the top ten. The sample taken for sequencing was blood. Source of these receptors: a woman under 30 in good health. The CDR3 runs from the conserved cysteine through the conserved F or W. The D gene is left open where the match is weak. Clone size is stated in some rows and not others, as once, few, many or a class when expanded.

size	D	V	J	CDR3	DNA
.	.	TRBV18	TRBJ2-6	CASSLLSGTATSSGANVLTF	TGTGCCAGCTCACTCCTCTCCGGGACAGCGACTAGCTCTGGGGCCAACGTCCTGACTTTC
.	.	TRBV7-9	TRBJ1-1	CASSPGLNTEAFF	TGTGCCAGCAGCCCAGGATTGAACACTGAAGCTTTCTTT
.	TRBD1	TRBV7-9	TRBJ1-4	CASRQTGLTNEKLFF	TGTGCCAGCAGACAGACAGGGCTGACTAATGAAAAACTGTTTTTT
.	.	TRBV27	TRBJ2-7	CASSLGAPWVYEQYF	TGTGCCAGCAGTTTAGGAGCCCCTTGGGTATACGAGCAGTACTTC
.	TRBD1	TRBV3-1/TRBV3-2	TRBJ1-5	CASSQGQGGNQPQHF	TGTGCCAGCAGCCAAGGACAGGGAGGGAATCAGCCCCAGCATTTT
.	.	TRBV10-3	TRBJ1-6	CAISIREPNNSPLHF	TGTGCCATCAGCATCCGGGAACCGAACAATTCACCCCTCCACTTT
.	.	TRBV10-3	TRBJ2-1	CAISEGDNEQFF	TGTGCCATCAGTGAGGGGGACAATGAGCAGTTCTTC
.	TRBD1	TRBV5-6	TRBJ1-2	CASSLARGDRIGYTF	TGTGCCAGCAGCTTGGCCCGGGGGGACAGAATCGGCTACACCTTC
.	.	TRBV30	TRBJ1-1	CAWSQGTNTEAFF	TGTGCCTGGAGCCAGGGGACTAACACTGAAGCTTTCTTT
.	.	TRBV29-1	TRBJ2-3	CSVTGSYTDTQYF	TGCAGCGTTACCGGGAGTTACACAGATACGCAGTATTTT
.	.	TRBV25-1	TRBJ2-3	CASSEPALHSTDTQYF	TGTGCCAGCAGTGAACCCGCCCTACATAGCACAGATACGCAGTATTTT
.	.	TRBV27	TRBJ2-1	CASSSLAGQNNEQFF	TGTGCCAGCAGTTCCCTCGCGGGACAAAACAATGAGCAGTTCTTC
.	.	TRBV7-2	TRBJ2-7	CASSLTGSRGAYEQYF	TGTGCCAGCAGCTTAACAGGTAGCAGGGGTGCCTACGAGCAGTACTTC
few	.	TRBV5-1	TRBJ1-6	CASSLEGLWSPLHF	TGCGCCAGCAGCTTGGAGGGGTTATGGTCACCCCTCCACTTT
once	.	TRBV9	TRBJ2-2	CASSRQATMNTGELFF	TGTGCCAGCAGTAGACAGGCTACCATGAACACCGGGGAGCTGTTTTTT
.	TRBD2	TRBV7-2	TRBJ2-1	CASSFSGGGHNEQFF	TGTGCCAGCAGCTTCTCGGGAGGGGGACACAATGAGCAGTTCTTC